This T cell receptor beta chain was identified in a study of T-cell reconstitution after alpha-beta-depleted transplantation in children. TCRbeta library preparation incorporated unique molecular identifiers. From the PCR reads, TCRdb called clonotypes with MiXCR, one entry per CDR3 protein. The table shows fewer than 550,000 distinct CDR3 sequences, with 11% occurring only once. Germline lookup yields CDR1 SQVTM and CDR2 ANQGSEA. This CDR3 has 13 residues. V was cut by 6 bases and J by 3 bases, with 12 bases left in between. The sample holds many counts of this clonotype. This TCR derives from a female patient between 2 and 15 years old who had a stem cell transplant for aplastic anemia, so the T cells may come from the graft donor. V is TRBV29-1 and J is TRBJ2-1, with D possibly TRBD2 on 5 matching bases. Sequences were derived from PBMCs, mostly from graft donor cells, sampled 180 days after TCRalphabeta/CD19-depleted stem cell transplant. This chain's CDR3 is CSVPLEDYNEQFF. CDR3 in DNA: TGCAGCGTACCACTAGAGGACTACAATGAGCAGTTCTTC.